This is a list of T cell receptor beta chains from one sample in a study of blood T cells in healthy people across ages. Using its own MiXCR run on the 5' RACE reads, TCRdb lists one record per CDR3 protein. The sample shows some 1.5 million distinct CDR3 sequences, roughly 43% of them seen only once. The sample comprised blood. The receptors derive from a young woman in good health. Both conserved end residues are part of each CDR3. The order of the fields is clone size, J gene, D gene, V gene, CDR3 DNA, CDR3 protein. D genes are given only for firm matches. Clone size appears in some rows only: once, few, many, or a class for an expanded clone.

size: few
J: TRBJ2-3
D: .
V: TRBV5-1
DNA: TGCGCCAGCACCCGGGGCACCACTAGCACAGATACGCAGTATTTT
CDR3: CASTRGTTSTDTQYF

size: few
J: TRBJ1-1
D: .
V: TRBV6-6
DNA: TGTGCCACCCTACACCCGTCCACTGAAGCTTTCTTT
CDR3: CATLHPSTEAFF

size: few
J: TRBJ2-3
D: TRBD2
V: TRBV27
DNA: TGTGCCAGCAGTTTATCGATTGTCCTAGCGGGAGAGCCAGATACGCAGTATTTT
CDR3: CASSLSIVLAGEPDTQYF

size: .
J: TRBJ1-1
D: .
V: TRBV27
DNA: TGTGCCAGCAGTTTATCGATGGGGGCGCCGGTAGCTTTCTTT
CDR3: CASSLSMGAPVAFF

size: few
J: TRBJ2-5
D: .
V: TRBV6-5
DNA: TGTGCCAGCAGTCCCGCGGGGCTCCAAGAGACCCAGTACTTC
CDR3: CASSPAGLQETQYF

size: .
J: TRBJ2-1
D: TRBD2
V: TRBV6-5
DNA: TGTGCCAGCAGTTACCGGAGCGGGGCCGCTTTACAATATGAGCAGTTCTTC
CDR3: CASSYRSGAALQYEQFF

size: few
J: TRBJ1-2
D: .
V: TRBV20-1
DNA: TGCAGTGAAACGGGGGCAAAGGATGGCTACACCTTC
CDR3: CSETGAKDGYTF

size: .
J: TRBJ2-1
D: TRBD2
V: TRBV6-1
DNA: TGTACCAGCACCCCCACCGACCGGGGACTACTATACAATGAGCAGTTCTTC
CDR3: CTSTPTDRGLLYNEQFF

size: many
J: TRBJ2-7
D: TRBD2
V: TRBV10-3
DNA: TGTGCCATCTCCCTTGGGCGGGGGGGCCTAGAGCAGTACTTC
CDR3: CAISLGRGGLEQYF

size: .
J: TRBJ1-1
D: .
V: TRBV6-5
DNA: TGTGCCAGCAGTTACTGGGGGGGCTTCAACACTGAAGCTTTCTTT
CDR3: CASSYWGGFNTEAFF

size: .
J: TRBJ2-1
D: TRBD2
V: TRBV25-1
DNA: TGTGCCAGCAGTGAACGCGGTAGCGGGATCCATCAGTTCTTC
CDR3: CASSERGSGIHQFF

size: many
J: TRBJ2-7
D: .
V: TRBV7-9
DNA: TGTGCCAGCAGCGTATCCGACAGGAACGAGCAGTACTTC
CDR3: CASSVSDRNEQYF

size: .
J: TRBJ2-7
D: .
V: TRBV2
DNA: TGTGCCAGCAGTCAACTAGCTTGGTACGAGCAGTACTTC
CDR3: CASSQLAWYEQYF

size: .
J: TRBJ2-4
D: TRBD1
V: TRBV7-2
DNA: TGTGCCAGCAGCTCTAGAGGACAGGGAAAAAACATTCAGTACTTC
CDR3: CASSSRGQGKNIQYF

size: .
J: TRBJ2-1
D: TRBD1
V: TRBV24-1
DNA: TGTGCCACCAGTGCCCCAGGGGGAATCAATGAGCAGTTCTTC
CDR3: CATSAPGGINEQFF

size: .
J: TRBJ2-5
D: .
V: TRBV7-2
DNA: TGTGCCAGCAGCTTACTAGCCCAAGAGACCCAGTACTTC
CDR3: CASSLLAQETQYF

size: .
J: TRBJ2-7
D: .
V: TRBV29-1
DNA: TGCAGCGTCAGATCAGGGCAGGGCTCCTACGAGCAGTACTTC
CDR3: CSVRSGQGSYEQYF

size: few
J: TRBJ1-1
D: .
V: TRBV29-1
DNA: TGCAGCGCGTCGTATGCCCGCATGAACACTGAAGCTTTCTTT
CDR3: CSASYARMNTEAFF

size: .
J: TRBJ2-4
D: .
V: TRBV10-3
DNA: TGTGCCATCAGTGAGGGCGGACAGAGATACTACAATGAGCAGTACTTC
CDR3: CAISEGGQRYYNEQYF

size: few
J: TRBJ2-7
D: .
V: TRBV5-1
DNA: TGCGCCAGCAGCCCGCAGACCACCGCCTACGAGCAGTACTTC
CDR3: CASSPQTTAYEQYF

size: few
J: TRBJ2-7
D: TRBD2
V: TRBV20-1
DNA: TGCAGTGCCAGGGGGACTAGCCGTGGCTACGAGCAGTACTTC
CDR3: CSARGTSRGYEQYF

size: .
J: TRBJ1-2
D: TRBD1
V: TRBV27
DNA: TGTGCCAGCAGTGCTGGGGTAGGGGGCGGTGGCTATGGCCACACCTTC
CDR3: CASSAGVGGGGYGHTF

size: .
J: TRBJ2-1
D: TRBD2
V: TRBV20-1
DNA: TGCAGTGCTAGTAGCGGGGGGGCCTGGTACAATGAGCAGTTCTTC
CDR3: CSASSGGAWYNEQFF

size: .
J: TRBJ1-3
D: .
V: TRBV20-1
DNA: TGCAGTGCTTGGACCCTTCCGGGAAACACCATATATTTT
CDR3: CSAWTLPGNTIYF

size: few
J: TRBJ1-2
D: TRBD1
V: TRBV27
DNA: TGTGCCAGCAGTAACCTGGGACAGCCTAACTATGGCTACACCTTC
CDR3: CASSNLGQPNYGYTF

size: .
J: TRBJ1-4
D: .
V: TRBV7-8
DNA: TGTGCCAGCAGCCCGACAGATTATAATGAAAAACTGTTTTTT
CDR3: CASSPTDYNEKLFF

size: .
J: TRBJ2-3
D: .
V: TRBV9
DNA: TGTGCCAGCAGCCCCGCCCAGTCCACTAGCACAGATACGCAGTATTTT
CDR3: CASSPAQSTSTDTQYF

size: .
J: TRBJ2-2
D: TRBD1
V: TRBV4-1
DNA: TGCGCCAGCAGGCGTAGCCCAGGGGGCATCACCGGGGAGCTGTTTTTT
CDR3: CASRRSPGGITGELFF